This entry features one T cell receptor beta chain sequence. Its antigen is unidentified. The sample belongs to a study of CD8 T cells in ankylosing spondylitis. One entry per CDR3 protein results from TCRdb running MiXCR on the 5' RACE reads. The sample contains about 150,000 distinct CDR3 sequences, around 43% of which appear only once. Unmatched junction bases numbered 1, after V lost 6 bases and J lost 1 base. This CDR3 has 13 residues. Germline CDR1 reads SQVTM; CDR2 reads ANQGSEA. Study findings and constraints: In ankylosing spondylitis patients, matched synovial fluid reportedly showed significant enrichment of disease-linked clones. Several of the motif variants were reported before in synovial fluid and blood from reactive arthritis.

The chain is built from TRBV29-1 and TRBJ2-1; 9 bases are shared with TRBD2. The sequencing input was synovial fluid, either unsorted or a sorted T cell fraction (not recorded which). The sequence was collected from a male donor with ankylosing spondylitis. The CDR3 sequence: CSVGLASYNEQFF. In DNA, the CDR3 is TGCAGCGTAGGACTAGCGTCCTACAATGAGCAGTTCTTC.